The T cell receptor beta chain described here comes from a study of blood T cell repertoires in COVID-19 (dated by TCRdb to 2020 to 2021). General notes on the study: Collaborator samples came from the United States, Italy and Spain and covered acute and convalescent phases of COVID-19. The material from the prospective study consisted of cDNA or gDNA derived from T cells, B-cell-depleted T cells, or PBMCs. Deeply sampled blood TCRbeta repertoires from subjects exposed to, actively infected with, or recovered from COVID-19 were included in the dataset. HLA class I and class II types, where available, came from metadata supplied by the sample provider rather than from assay-based typing. Samples came from the ongoing ImmuneRACE study (first 160 participants) plus 1,254 subjects from 6 global collaborators. The repertoires were released in a freely available public database meant as a resource for research on the immune response to SARS-CoV-2. A de-identified subject ID, COVID-19 status, age in years and sex were almost always included in the sample metadata.

Concerning this clone: This receptor's antigen is unknown. It has no much larger one-base neighbor in the sample; base qualities were not kept.

TCRbeta CDR3 regions were amplified from genomic DNA by means of the immunoSEQ Assay, a bias-controlled multiplex PCR. Regarding the original processing steps: Nucleated cell counts per sample were estimated from amplification of reference gene primers within the assay. To quantify the absolute abundance of each unique TCRbeta CDR3 rearrangement, sequence reads were collapsed and filtered. Productive Simpson clonality was computed per sample as the square root of Simpson's diversity index over productive rearrangements. What TCRdb holds here is the immuneACCESS table cut down to in-frame rearrangements. Part of the clones is not present; checked against another copy, under half of the missing clones reflect an unresolved V gene, and the others are unexplained. V and J calls and clone size are given by that table; D and trimming were obtained from the DNA. Present in this sample are approximately 160,000 clones, approximately 85% of which were seen just once. About 1.2% of the sample is in the top ten clones.

The full study reports these points: Clinical and demographic metadata were provided uncurated, with the amount varying by source and participant.

V loses 1 base at its end and J loses 4 bases; junction bases beyond the gene matches: 4. The CDR3 sequence holds 16 residues, the cysteine and phenylalanine included. Of the read, only the CDR3 DNA is kept; its 48 bases are in frame from base 1. CDR1 and CDR2, per the germline V gene, are SGHDN and FVKESK. Another Seattle source contributed samples from volunteer blood donors who had recovered from COVID-19. Whole blood was collected in K2EDTA tubes by collaborating institutions according to the institutions' own protocols. For TCRbeta analysis, collaborators shipped samples in one of three forms: frozen whole blood, isolated PBMCs, or DNA extracted from either of those sample types.

Sequencing was performed on peripheral blood. This TCR was recovered from a man in his sixties who had recovered from COVID-19. The sequence joins TRBV14 to TRBJ1-2, and TRBD1 aligns with 12 junction nucleotides. The bases are TGTGCCAGCAGCCAAGCCGGGACAGGGGGCGGCTATGGCTACACCTTC. This yields the protein CASSQAGTGGGYGYTF.